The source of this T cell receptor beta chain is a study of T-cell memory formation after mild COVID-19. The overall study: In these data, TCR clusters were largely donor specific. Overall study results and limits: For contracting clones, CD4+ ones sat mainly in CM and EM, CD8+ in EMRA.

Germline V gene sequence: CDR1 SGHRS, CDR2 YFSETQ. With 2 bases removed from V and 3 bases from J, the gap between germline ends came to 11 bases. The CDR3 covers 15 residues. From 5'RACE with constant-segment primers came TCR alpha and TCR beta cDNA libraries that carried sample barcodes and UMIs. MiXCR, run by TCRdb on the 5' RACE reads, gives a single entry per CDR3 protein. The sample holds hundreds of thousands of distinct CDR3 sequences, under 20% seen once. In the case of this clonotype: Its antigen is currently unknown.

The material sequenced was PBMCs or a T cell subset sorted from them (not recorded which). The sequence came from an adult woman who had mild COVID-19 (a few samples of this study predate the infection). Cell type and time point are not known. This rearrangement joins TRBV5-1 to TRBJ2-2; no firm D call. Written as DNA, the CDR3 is TGCGCCAGCAGCTTCGACACCGCCGACACCGGGGAGCTGTTTTTT. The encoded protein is CASSFDTADTGELFF. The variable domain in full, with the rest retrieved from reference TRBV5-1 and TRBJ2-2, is KAGVTQTPRYLIKTRGQQVTLSCSPISGHRSVSWYQQTPGQGLQFLFEYFSETQRNKGNFPGRFSGRQFSNSRSEMNVSTLELGDSALYLCASSFDTADTGELFFGEGSRLTVL.